This is a list of T cell receptor beta chains from one sample in a study of siplizumab effects on memory and regulatory T cells. TCRdb's copy holds only in-frame clones and misses some; the assay was immunoSEQ multiplex PCR. The sample shows some 65,000 clones, 88% of them seen only once. The specimen sequenced was Tregs sorted from blood. The receptor source for this set is a human donor in good health. CDR3s include the opening cysteine and the closing phenylalanine or tryptophan. Each record gives: V gene, clone size, D gene, J gene, CDR3 DNA, CDR3 protein. A D gene is named only where the DNA matches it firmly. Not every row has a clone size; where given, it reads once, few, many or a size class.

>TRBV7-2|NA|NA|TRBJ1-2
TGTGCCAGCAGCTTGTTTGGGGGTGGCGCAGTCCGAAACTATGGCTACACCTTC
CASSLFGGGAVRNYGYTF
>TRBV6-5|NA|NA|TRBJ1-1
TGTGCCAGCAGGGTGTGGGGGAACACTGAAGCTTTCTTT
CASRVWGNTEAFF
>TRBV30|NA|NA|TRBJ1-5
TGTGCCTGGAGTGCGAGAGGGACGATTTGTAATCAGCCCCAGCATTTT
CAWSARGTICNQPQHF
>TRBV4-1|NA|TRBD2|TRBJ2-2
TGCGCCAGCAGCCAAGACTCTCGGCTAGCGGGAGCGGGGGAGCTGTTTTTT
CASSQDSRLAGAGELFF
>TRBV22-1|once|NA|TRBJ2-7
TGTCCTGGGAGCGCACAAGGGCAGTCCTACGAGCAGTACTTC
CPGSAQGQSYEQYF
>TRBV12-5|NA|NA|TRBJ2-7
TGTGCTAGTGGTTTGCCTTTCGGTGCGGTTGCCGAGCAGTACTTC
CASGLPFGAVAEQYF
>TRBV5-1|NA|NA|TRBJ1-1
TGCGCCAGCAGCTTGGAGCCAGGCAGGGCTTTCTTT
CASSLEPGRAFF
>TRBV7-3|few|NA|TRBJ2-1
TGTGCCAGCAGCCCCGGACTACGGGTCAATGAGCAGTTCTTC
CASSPGLRVNEQFF
>TRBV19|NA|TRBD2|TRBJ2-7
TGTGCCAGTAGTATATCTAGCGGTGTCTACGAGCAGTACTTC
CASSISSGVYEQYF
>TRBV11-2|once|NA|TRBJ2-1
TGTGCCAGCAGCTTAGACCGGGACTGGGCCTACAATGAGCAGTTCTTC
CASSLDRDWAYNEQFF
>TRBV5-1|NA|NA|TRBJ2-2
TGCGCCAGCAGGACTACCTCCGGGGAGCTGTTTTTT
CASRTTSGELFF
>TRBV11-3|NA|NA|TRBJ2-3
TGTGCCAGCAGCTTCGGGGTGGATACGCAGTATTTT
CASSFGVDTQYF
>TRBV7-2|NA|TRBD2|TRBJ2-5
TGTGCCAGCAGCTTACTGGGCGGGAGAAGGGAGACCCAGTACTTC
CASSLLGGRRETQYF
>TRBV28|NA|NA|TRBJ2-2
TGTGCCAGCAGGGGTAGGCAGGGGTTGACCGGGGAGCTGTTTTTT
CASRGRQGLTGELFF
>TRBV30|NA|NA|TRBJ1-3
TGTGCCTCTGGAGCCGTGGAGAGGTCTGGAAACACCATATATTTT
CASGAVERSGNTIYF
>TRBV9|NA|NA|TRBJ2-5
TGTGCCAGCAGCGTAGACCGGGGTCGGACCCAGTACTTC
CASSVDRGRTQYF
>TRBV7-8|NA|TRBD1|TRBJ1-3
TGTGCCAGCAGACACAGGGGGTCAAACACCATATATTTT
CASRHRGSNTIYF
>TRBV19|NA|TRBD2|TRBJ2-1
TGTGCCAGTAGTCCGGGACTAGCGGACGCAATGAAGCAGTTCTTC
CASSPGLADAMKQFF
>TRBV7-2|once|TRBD1|TRBJ1-5
TGTGCCAGCAGCTTAGTTCCCCAGGGGGGACGTTATAGCAATCAGCCCCAGCATTTT
CASSLVPQGGRYSNQPQHF
>TRBV28|NA|NA|TRBJ1-6
TGTGCCAGCAGTTTGTTGACGGACAATTCACCCCTCCACTTT
CASSLLTDNSPLHF
>TRBV7-2|NA|NA|TRBJ2-7
TGTGCCAGCAGCTTTGGGACAACCGCCTACGAGCAGTACTTC
CASSFGTTAYEQYF
>TRBV6-6|NA|TRBD1|TRBJ2-7
TGTGCCAGCAGTTACGGACAGGGTTCCGCCTACGAGCAGTACTTC
CASSYGQGSAYEQYF
>TRBV5-1|NA|TRBD1|TRBJ2-1
TGCGCCAGCAGCTTGGGTGGGACAGGGTATTCTGAGCAGTTCTTC
CASSLGGTGYSEQFF
>TRBV19|NA|TRBD1|TRBJ2-2
TGTGCCAGTAGTATAGCCCCGGACAGGGGTTACACCGGGGAGCTGTTTTTT
CASSIAPDRGYTGELFF
>TRBV6-1|NA|NA|TRBJ2-5
TGTGCCAGCACTTCAGCCGAGACCCAGTACTTC
CASTSAETQYF
>TRBV2|NA|NA|TRBJ2-4
TGTGCCAGCAGTCAACAGGGTACAATAGCCAAAAACATTCAGTACTTC
CASSQQGTIAKNIQYF
>TRBV7-6|NA|TRBD1|TRBJ1-5
TGTGCCAGCAGCCCAGGGGGGCAGAGGGGGTATCAGCCCCAGCATTTT
CASSPGGQRGYQPQHF
>TRBV6-5|NA|TRBD1|TRBJ1-4
TGTGCCAGCAGTCCCCTCGACAGGGTGGGTGAAAAACTGTTTTTT
CASSPLDRVGEKLFF
>TRBV5-5|once|TRBD2|TRBJ2-7
TGTGCCAGCAGCTTGGCTAGCGGGAGGGGTACCTACGAGCAGTACTTC
CASSLASGRGTYEQYF
>TRBV5-5|NA|TRBD1|TRBJ2-6
TGTGCCAGCAGCCGGGGGACAGGGACTTCAGGGGCCAACGTCCTGACTTTC
CASSRGTGTSGANVLTF
>TRBV5-4|NA|NA|TRBJ2-5
TGTGCCAGCAGCTTGGTTCTAATAGGGGAAGAGACCCAGTACTTC
CASSLVLIGEETQYF
>TRBV7-9|NA|TRBD1|TRBJ2-1
TGTGCCAGCAGCGGGATCCGGGACAGGAACTTTAGCTCCTACAATGAGCAGTTCTTC
CASSGIRDRNFSSYNEQFF
>TRBV7-6|NA|NA|TRBJ2-5
TGTGCCAGCAGCGCCGAAGAGACCCAGTACTTC
CASSAEETQYF
>TRBV6-5|NA|NA|TRBJ2-7
TGTGCCAGCACCCCAGGTAGCTCCTACGAGCAGTACTTC
CASTPGSSYEQYF
>TRBV6-5|once|NA|TRBJ1-2
TGTGCCAGCAGTCAAAGGGAGGGCGGTGGCTACACCTTC
CASSQREGGGYTF
>TRBV5-1|NA|NA|TRBJ1-2
TGCGCCAGCAGCCATCAATCAGGGAGTGGCTACACCTTC
CASSHQSGSGYTF
>TRBV18|NA|NA|TRBJ1-1
TGTGCCAGCTCACCAGGACTGTCGAGCACTGAAGCTTTCTTT
CASSPGLSSTEAFF